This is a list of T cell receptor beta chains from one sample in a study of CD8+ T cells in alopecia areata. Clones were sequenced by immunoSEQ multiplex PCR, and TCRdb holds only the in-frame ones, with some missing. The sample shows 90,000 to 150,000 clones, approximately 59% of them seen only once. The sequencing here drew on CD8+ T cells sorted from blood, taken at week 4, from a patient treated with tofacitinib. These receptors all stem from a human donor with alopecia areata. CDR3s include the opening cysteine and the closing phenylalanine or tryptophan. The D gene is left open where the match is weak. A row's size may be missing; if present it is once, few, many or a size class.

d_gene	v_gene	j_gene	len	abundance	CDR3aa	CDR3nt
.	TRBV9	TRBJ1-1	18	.	CASSANPMARDMNTEAFF	TGTGCCAGCAGCGCCAACCCTATGGCCCGGGACATGAACACTGAAGCTTTCTTT
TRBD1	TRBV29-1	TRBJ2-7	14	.	CSVDGQGTSYEQYF	TGCAGCGTTGACGGACAGGGGACCTCCTACGAGCAGTACTTC
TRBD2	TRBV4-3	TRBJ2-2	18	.	CASSQPGLAAINTGELFF	TGCGCCAGCAGCCAACCCGGACTAGCGGCGATTAACACCGGGGAGCTGTTTTTT
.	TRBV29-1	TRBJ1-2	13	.	CSAGPLGRDGYTF	TGCAGCGCCGGCCCCCTCGGACGGGACGGATACACCTTC
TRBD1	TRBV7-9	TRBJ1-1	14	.	CASSLTGTGQAAFF	TGTGCCAGCAGCCTAACCGGGACAGGGCAAGCAGCTTTCTTT
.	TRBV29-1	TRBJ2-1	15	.	CSVAGTVGPYNEQFF	TGCAGCGTTGCGGGAACCGTAGGTCCTTACAATGAGCAGTTCTTC
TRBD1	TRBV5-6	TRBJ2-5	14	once	CASSSQGAGETQYF	TGTGCCAGCAGCTCTCAGGGGGCAGGGGAGACCCAGTACTTC
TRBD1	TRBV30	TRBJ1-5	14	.	CAWSDLQGDQPQHF	TGTGCCTGGAGCGACCTACAGGGGGATCAGCCCCAGCATTTT
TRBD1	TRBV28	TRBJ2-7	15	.	CASSFPYRGSYEQYF	TGTGCCAGCAGTTTCCCTTACAGGGGGTCCTACGAGCAGTACTTC
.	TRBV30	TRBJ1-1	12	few	CACNMVNTEAFF	TGTGCCTGTAACATGGTGAACACTGAAGCTTTCTTT
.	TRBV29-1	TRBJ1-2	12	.	CSVVEGRDGYTF	TGCAGCGTTGTAGAGGGAAGGGATGGCTACACCTTC
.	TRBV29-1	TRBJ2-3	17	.	CSVEDPLGTTSTDTQYF	TGCAGCGTTGAAGATCCTCTGGGAACCACTAGCACAGATACGCAGTATTTT
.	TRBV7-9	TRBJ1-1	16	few	CASSWQVGGTPTEAFF	TGTGCCAGCAGCTGGCAAGTCGGGGGGACCCCAACTGAAGCTTTCTTT
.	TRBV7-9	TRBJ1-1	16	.	CASSLALAIFSPEAFF	TGTGCCAGCAGCTTAGCCTTGGCTATATTCAGCCCTGAAGCTTTCTTT
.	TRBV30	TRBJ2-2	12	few	CAWRYEAGELFF	TGTGCCTGGAGGTATGAGGCCGGGGAGCTGTTTTTT
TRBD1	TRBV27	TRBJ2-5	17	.	CASSSYSGGIPPETQYF	TGTGCCAGCAGTTCCTATTCAGGGGGCATTCCGCCAGAGACCCAGTACTTC
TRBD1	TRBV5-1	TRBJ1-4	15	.	CASSLPRDSDEKLFF	TGCGCCAGCAGCTTGCCCCGGGACAGCGATGAAAAACTGTTTTTT
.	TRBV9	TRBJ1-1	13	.	CASSSASNTEAFF	TGTGCCAGCAGCTCTGCCTCGAACACTGAAGCTTTCTTT
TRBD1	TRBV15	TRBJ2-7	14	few	CATATTGPPHEQYF	TGTGCCACCGCTACGACAGGGCCCCCCCACGAGCAGTACTTC
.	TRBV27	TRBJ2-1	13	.	CASSLKYYNEQFF	TGTGCCAGCAGTTTAAAATACTACAATGAGCAGTTCTTC
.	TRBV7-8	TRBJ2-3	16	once	CASATNPGLMTDTQYF	TGTGCCAGCGCAACGAATCCGGGACTTATGACAGATACGCAGTATTTT
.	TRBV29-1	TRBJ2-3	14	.	CSVEEWGKADTQYF	TGCAGCGTTGAGGAATGGGGGAAGGCAGATACGCAGTATTTT
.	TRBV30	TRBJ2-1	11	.	CAWSVFLAQFF	TGTGCCTGGAGCGTATTCCTAGCTCAGTTCTTC
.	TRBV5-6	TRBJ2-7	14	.	CASTLLASSYEQYF	TGTGCCAGCACCCTCCTCGCGAGCTCCTACGAGCAGTACTTC
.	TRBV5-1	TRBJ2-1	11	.	CASSFSNEQFF	TGCGCCAGCAGCTTCAGCAATGAGCAGTTCTTC
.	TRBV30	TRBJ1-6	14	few	CAWSAILELTPLHF	TGTGCCTGGAGTGCGATTCTGGAATTGACACCCCTCCACTTT
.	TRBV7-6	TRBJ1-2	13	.	CASSIDGYYGYTF	TGTGCCAGCAGCATCGACGGATACTATGGCTACACCTTC
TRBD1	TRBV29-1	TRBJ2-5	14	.	CSVHDRDREETQYF	TGCAGCGTTCATGACCGGGACAGGGAAGAGACCCAGTACTTC
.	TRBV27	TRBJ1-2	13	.	CASSLTGNYGYTF	TGTGCCAGCAGTTTAACGGGGAACTATGGCTACACCTTC
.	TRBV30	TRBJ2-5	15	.	CAWSVWRNLQETQYF	TGTGCCTGGAGTGTTTGGCGGAATCTACAAGAGACCCAGTACTTC
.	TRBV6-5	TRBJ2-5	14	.	CASSYRTPQETQYF	TGTGCCAGCAGTTACCGGACACCGCAAGAGACCCAGTACTTC
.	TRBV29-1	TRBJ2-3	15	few	CSVEEGSWGTDTQYF	TGCAGCGTTGAAGAGGGGTCGTGGGGCACAGATACGCAGTATTTT
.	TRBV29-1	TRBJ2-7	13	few	CSADSLGKNEQYF	TGCAGCGCCGACTCCCTGGGGAAGAACGAGCAGTACTTC
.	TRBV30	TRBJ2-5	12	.	CAWEEDQETQYF	TGTGCCTGGGAAGAAGATCAAGAGACCCAGTACTTC
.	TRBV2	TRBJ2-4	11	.	CASNEKNIQYF	TGTGCCAGCAATGAAAAAAACATTCAGTACTTC
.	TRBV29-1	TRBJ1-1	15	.	CSVDFFGGLNTEAFF	TGCAGCGTTGACTTCTTCGGAGGCCTGAACACTGAAGCTTTCTTT
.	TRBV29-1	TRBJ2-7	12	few	CSVEGLGDEQYF	TGCAGCGTTGAGGGTTTGGGGGACGAGCAGTACTTC